A selection of T cell receptor beta chains follows, all from one sample in a study of blood T cells in healthy people across ages. MiXCR, run by TCRdb on the 5' RACE reads, gives a single entry per CDR3 protein. The repertoire consists of about 1.6 million distinct CDR3 sequences, with about 31% occurring once and the leading ten covering about 10%. Input material: blood. The source is a woman aged 25 to 39 in good health. The CDR3 runs from the conserved cysteine through the conserved F or W. Each record gives: J gene, clone size, D gene, V gene, CDR3 protein, CDR3 DNA. The D gene is left open where the match is weak. Expanded clones get a size class; other rows say once, few or many, or leave the size out.

TRBJ1-6 many NA TRBV27 CASSSSPGVNNSPLHF TGTGCCAGCAGTTCGAGCCCAGGCGTTAATAATTCACCCCTCCACTTT
TRBJ1-2 few TRBD1 TRBV7-9 CARKLTGTGWEGYTF TGTGCCAGGAAACTCACCGGGACAGGGTGGGAAGGCTACACCTTC
TRBJ2-7 NA NA TRBV6-1 CASSEYEDRRGSYEQYF TGTGCCAGCAGTGAATATGAGGACAGAAGGGGGTCATACGAGCAGTACTTC
TRBJ2-1 NA NA TRBV11-2 CASSLDGALEWNEQFF TGTGCCAGCAGCTTAGACGGGGCCCTGGAGTGGAATGAGCAGTTCTTC
TRBJ2-3 NA NA TRBV9 CASSVLSDTQYF TGTGCCAGCAGCGTACTGTCAGATACGCAGTATTTT
TRBJ2-7 many NA TRBV6-2/TRBV6-3 CASSYSFEQYF TGTGCCAGCAGTTACTCTTTCGAGCAGTACTTC
TRBJ1-2 NA NA TRBV12-5 CASGLGGTALNYGYTF TGTGCTAGTGGTTTGGGGGGGACGGCCCTAAACTATGGCTACACCTTC
TRBJ2-1 few TRBD1 TRBV6-5 CASSSRDSGNEQFF TGTGCCAGCAGTAGCCGGGACAGTGGCAATGAGCAGTTCTTC
TRBJ2-1 NA TRBD2 TRBV4-1 CASSQDSSGNNEQFF TGCGCCAGCAGCCAAGATTCGAGCGGGAACAATGAGCAGTTCTTC
TRBJ2-1 few NA TRBV9 CASSSSLVNEQFF TGTGCCAGCAGCTCCAGTCTTGTTAATGAGCAGTTCTTC
TRBJ2-7 NA TRBD1 TRBV7-9 CASSLEVTGDEQYF TGTGCCAGCAGCTTAGAAGTGACAGGGGACGAGCAGTACTTC
TRBJ1-4 NA NA TRBV7-9 CASSLDGSTSEKLFF TGTGCCAGCAGCTTAGACGGTTCGACGAGCGAAAAACTGTTTTTT
TRBJ1-5 NA NA TRBV20-1 CSARRQGGYQPQHF TGCAGTGCTAGACGGCAGGGCGGGTATCAGCCCCAGCATTTT
TRBJ2-7 few NA TRBV15 CATSRDRATNYEQYF TGTGCCACCAGCAGAGATAGGGCTACTAACTACGAGCAGTACTTC
TRBJ2-6 NA TRBD1 TRBV28 CASSSGTGVYSGANVLTF TGTGCCAGCAGTTCCGGGACAGGGGTATACTCTGGGGCCAACGTCCTGACTTTC
TRBJ2-7 NA NA TRBV28 CANSFHRAKYEQYF TGTGCCAACAGTTTCCACAGGGCAAAGTACGAGCAGTACTTC
TRBJ2-2 few TRBD1 TRBV7-8 CASSKPGTGIGELFF TGTGCCAGCAGCAAGCCCGGGACAGGGATCGGGGAGCTGTTTTTT
TRBJ1-2 few NA TRBV5-6 CASSLDGRKNYGYTF TGTGCCAGCAGCTTGGATGGACGGAAAAACTATGGCTACACCTTC
TRBJ2-5 few NA TRBV7-9 CASSEDSSRKQYF TGTGCCAGCAGCGAAGACTCATCCCGTAAGCAGTACTTC
TRBJ1-5 few NA TRBV20-1 CSARDDTGGRGQPQHF TGCAGTGCTAGAGATGATACGGGGGGGCGAGGTCAGCCCCAGCATTTT
TRBJ1-5 NA TRBD1 TRBV28 CASSSLRDRVNLRSNQPQHF TGTGCCAGCAGTTCATTAAGGGACAGGGTGAATTTAAGAAGCAATCAGCCCCAGCATTTT
TRBJ2-5 NA NA TRBV3-1 CASSQGDIGRGMVQETQYF TGTGCCAGCAGCCAAGGTGACATAGGACGAGGGATGGTTCAAGAGACCCAGTACTTC
TRBJ2-1 NA TRBD2 TRBV30 CAWASGITYNEQFF TGTGCCTGGGCTAGCGGAATCACCTACAATGAGCAGTTCTTC
TRBJ1-6 NA NA TRBV6-1 CASSLGSPNNSPLHF TGTGCCAGCAGTCTCGGTAGTCCGAATAATTCACCCCTCCACTTT
TRBJ1-1 NA TRBD1 TRBV15 CATSRAGTANTEAFF TGTGCCACCAGCAGAGCAGGGACAGCGAACACTGAAGCTTTCTTT
TRBJ1-5 once NA TRBV27 CASSFGTQINSNQPQHF TGTGCCAGCAGTTTTGGGACCCAAATCAATAGCAATCAGCCCCAGCATTTT
TRBJ2-7 NA TRBD1 TRBV9 CASSPEGGTGASFSYEQYF TGTGCCAGCAGCCCCGAGGGAGGGACAGGGGCGTCATTTTCCTACGAGCAGTACTTC
TRBJ2-5 NA NA TRBV6-2/TRBV6-3 CASSRAGGGETQYF TGTGCCAGCAGCCGAGCCGGGGGTGGGGAGACCCAGTACTTC
TRBJ2-7 few TRBD1 TRBV30 CAWSVRGTGSEQYF TGTGCCTGGAGTGTCCGTGGGACAGGGTCCGAGCAGTACTTC
TRBJ2-1 NA NA TRBV2 CASSVDFENEQFF TGTGCCAGCAGTGTGGATTTTGAGAATGAGCAGTTCTTC
TRBJ1-5 NA NA TRBV6-2/TRBV6-3 CASSYSNSRSQPQHF TGTGCCAGCAGTTACTCGAACAGTCGGAGTCAGCCCCAGCATTTT
TRBJ2-7 few NA TRBV20-1 CSARTPGLPIYEQYF TGCAGTGCTAGGACACCGGGACTTCCGATCTACGAGCAGTACTTC
TRBJ2-7 many NA TRBV7-6 CASSLAVGSYEQYF TGCGCCAGCAGCTTGGCCGTAGGTTCCTACGAGCAGTACTTC
TRBJ1-4 NA NA TRBV7-2 CASSLRFFEKLFF TGTGCCAGCAGCCTGCGTTTCTTTGAAAAACTGTTTTTT
TRBJ1-5 NA NA TRBV6-1 CASSGSQGPNSNQPQHF TGTGCCAGCAGTGGGAGCCAGGGCCCTAATAGCAATCAGCCCCAGCATTTT
TRBJ2-7 many NA TRBV20-1 CSASRGYEQYF TGCAGTGCTAGTCGGGGGTACGAGCAGTACTTC
TRBJ2-2 NA NA TRBV25-1 CASSEFGAGELFF TGTGCCAGCAGTGAATTCGGGGCCGGGGAGCTGTTTTTT
TRBJ1-2 many NA TRBV4-1 CASSQAGIGYTF TGCGCCAGCAGCCAAGCGGGGATTGGCTACACCTTC
TRBJ2-1 NA NA TRBV5-1 CASSQWTSYNEQFF TGCGCCAGCAGCCAATGGACAAGCTACAATGAGCAGTTCTTC